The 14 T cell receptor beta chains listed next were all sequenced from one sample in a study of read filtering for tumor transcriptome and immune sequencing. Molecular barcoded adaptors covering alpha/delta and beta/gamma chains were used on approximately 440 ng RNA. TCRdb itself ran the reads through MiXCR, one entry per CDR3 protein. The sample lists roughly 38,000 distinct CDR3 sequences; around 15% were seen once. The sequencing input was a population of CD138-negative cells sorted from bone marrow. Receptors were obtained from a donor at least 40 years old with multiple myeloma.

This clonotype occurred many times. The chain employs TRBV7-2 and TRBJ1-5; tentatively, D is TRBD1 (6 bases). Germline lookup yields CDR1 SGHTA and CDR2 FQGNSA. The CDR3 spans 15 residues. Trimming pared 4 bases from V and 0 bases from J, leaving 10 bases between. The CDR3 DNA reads TGTGCCAGCAGCTACGGGACAAATAGCAATCAGCCCCAGCATTTT. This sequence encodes CASSYGTNSNQPQHF. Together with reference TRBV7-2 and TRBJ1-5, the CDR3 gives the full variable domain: GAGVSQSPSNKVTEKGKDVELRCDPISGHTALYWYRQSLGQGLEFLIYFQGNSAPDKSGLPSDRFSAERTGGSVSTLTIQRTQQEDSAVYLCASSYGTNSNQPQHFGDGTRLSIL.

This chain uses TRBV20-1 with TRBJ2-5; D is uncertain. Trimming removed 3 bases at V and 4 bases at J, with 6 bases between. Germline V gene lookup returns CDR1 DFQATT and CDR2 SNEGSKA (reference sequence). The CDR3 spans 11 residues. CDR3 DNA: TGCAGTGCTAGCTATCGAGAGACCCAGTACTTC. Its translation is CSASYRETQYF.

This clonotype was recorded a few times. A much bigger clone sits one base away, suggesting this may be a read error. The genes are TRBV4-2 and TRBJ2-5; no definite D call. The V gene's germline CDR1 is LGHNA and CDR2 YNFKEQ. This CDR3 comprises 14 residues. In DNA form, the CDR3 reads TGTGCCAGCAGCCTCCCCGGGCAGAAGGAGACCCAGTGCTTC. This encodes CASSLPGQKETQCF.

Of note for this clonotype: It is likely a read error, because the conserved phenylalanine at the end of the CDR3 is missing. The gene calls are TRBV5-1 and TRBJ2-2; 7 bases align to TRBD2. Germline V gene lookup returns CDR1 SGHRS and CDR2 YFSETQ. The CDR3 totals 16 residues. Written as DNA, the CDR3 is TGTGCCGGCAGCTTTCTGGCGGGAGTGGGGGCCGGGGAGCTGTTTCTT. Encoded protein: CAGSFLAGVGAGELFL.

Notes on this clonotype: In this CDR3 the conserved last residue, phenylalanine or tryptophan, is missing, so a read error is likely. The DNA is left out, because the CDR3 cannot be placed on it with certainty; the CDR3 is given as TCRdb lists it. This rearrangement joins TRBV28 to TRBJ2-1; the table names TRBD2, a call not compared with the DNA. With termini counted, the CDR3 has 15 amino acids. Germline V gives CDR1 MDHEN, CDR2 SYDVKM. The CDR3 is CASSSTGGSNNEQSL.

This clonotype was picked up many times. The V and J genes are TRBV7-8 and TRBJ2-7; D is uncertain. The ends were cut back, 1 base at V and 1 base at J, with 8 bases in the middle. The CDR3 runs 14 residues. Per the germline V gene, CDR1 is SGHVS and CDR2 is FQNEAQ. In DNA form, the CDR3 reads TGTGCCAGCAGCTTAGGCCCTCGATCCTACGAGCAGTACTTC. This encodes CASSLGPRSYEQYF.

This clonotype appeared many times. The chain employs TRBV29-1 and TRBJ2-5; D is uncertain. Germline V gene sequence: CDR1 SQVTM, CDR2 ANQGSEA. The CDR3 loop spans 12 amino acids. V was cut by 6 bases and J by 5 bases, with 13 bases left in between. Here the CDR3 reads CSVRIAGETQYF. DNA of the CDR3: TGCAGCGTCCGTATAGCCGGGGAGACCCAGTACTTC.

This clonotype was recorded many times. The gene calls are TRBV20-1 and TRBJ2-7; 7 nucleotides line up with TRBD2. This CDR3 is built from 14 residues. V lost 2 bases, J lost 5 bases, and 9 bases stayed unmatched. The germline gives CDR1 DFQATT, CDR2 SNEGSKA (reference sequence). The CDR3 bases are TGCAGTGCTAGAATCGGCGGGAGATATAACGAGCAGTACTTC. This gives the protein CSARIGGRYNEQYF.

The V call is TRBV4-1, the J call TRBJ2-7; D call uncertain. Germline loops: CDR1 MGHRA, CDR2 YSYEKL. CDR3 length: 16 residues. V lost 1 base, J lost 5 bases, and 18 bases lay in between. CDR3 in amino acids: CASSQAVLPGLDEQYF. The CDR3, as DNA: TGCGCCAGCAGCCAAGCGGTACTCCCGGGCCTCGACGAGCAGTACTTC.

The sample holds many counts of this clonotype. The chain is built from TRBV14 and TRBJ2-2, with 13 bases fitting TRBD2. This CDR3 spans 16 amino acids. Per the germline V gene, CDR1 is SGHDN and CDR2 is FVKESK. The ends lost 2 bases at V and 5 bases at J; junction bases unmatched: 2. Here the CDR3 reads CASSQRLAGGTGELFF. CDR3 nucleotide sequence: TGTGCCAGCAGCCAAAGACTAGCGGGAGGTACCGGGGAGCTGTTTTTT.

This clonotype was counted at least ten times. CDR3 residues: CASSHYSVDRLNNEQFF. The CDR3 coding sequence is TGCGCCAGCAGCCACTATAGCGTGGACAGGCTAAACAATGAGCAGTTCTTC. J is TRBJ2-1 and V is TRBV4-1, with TRBD1 identical over 7 bases. The CDR3 runs to 17 residues. After removal of 3 bases from V and 5 bases from J, the junction contained 13 bases not matched to a gene. Germline-derived CDR1 and CDR2 are MGHRA and YSYEKL.

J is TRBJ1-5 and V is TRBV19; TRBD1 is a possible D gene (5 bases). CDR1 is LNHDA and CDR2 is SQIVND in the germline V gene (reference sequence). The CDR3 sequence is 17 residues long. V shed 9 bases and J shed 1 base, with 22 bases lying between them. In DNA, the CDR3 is TGTGCCAGCAGCCCGGACCCTGGCCAGGGAAGCAATCAGCCCCAGCATTTT. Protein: CASSPDPGQGSNQPQHF.

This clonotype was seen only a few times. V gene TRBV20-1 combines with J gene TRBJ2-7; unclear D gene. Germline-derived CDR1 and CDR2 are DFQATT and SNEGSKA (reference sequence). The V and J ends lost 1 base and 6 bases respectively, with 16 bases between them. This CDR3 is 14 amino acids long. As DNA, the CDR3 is TGCAGTGCTAGAGTACAGCTCCCGCCGGGCGAGCAGTACTTC. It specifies CSARVQLPPGEQYF.

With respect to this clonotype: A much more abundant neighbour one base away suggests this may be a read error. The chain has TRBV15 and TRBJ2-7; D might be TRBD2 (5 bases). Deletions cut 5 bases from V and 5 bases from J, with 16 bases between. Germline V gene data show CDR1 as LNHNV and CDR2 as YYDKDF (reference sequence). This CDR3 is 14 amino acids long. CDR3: CATSPRTSTHEQYF. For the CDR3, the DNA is TGTGCCACCAGCCCCCGGACTTCGACCCACGAGCAGTACTTC.